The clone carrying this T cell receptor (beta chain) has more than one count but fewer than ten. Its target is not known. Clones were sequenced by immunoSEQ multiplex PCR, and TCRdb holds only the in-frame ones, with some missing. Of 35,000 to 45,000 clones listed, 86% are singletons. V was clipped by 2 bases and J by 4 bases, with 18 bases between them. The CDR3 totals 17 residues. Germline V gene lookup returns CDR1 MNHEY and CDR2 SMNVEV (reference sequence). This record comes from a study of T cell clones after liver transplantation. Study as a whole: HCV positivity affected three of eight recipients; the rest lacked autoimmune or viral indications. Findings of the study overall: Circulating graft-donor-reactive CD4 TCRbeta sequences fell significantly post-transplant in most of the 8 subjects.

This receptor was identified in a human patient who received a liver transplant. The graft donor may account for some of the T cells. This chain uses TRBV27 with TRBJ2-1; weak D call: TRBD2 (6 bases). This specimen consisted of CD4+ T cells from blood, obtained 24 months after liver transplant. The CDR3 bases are TGTGCCAGCAGTTTAAGGAAACCGGGGGAGGCATACAATGAGCAGTTCTTC. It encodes CASSLRKPGEAYNEQFF.